What follows is one TCR beta chain and its context. Measured with immunoSEQ multiplex PCR; TCRdb has only the in-frame clones, and not every one. The repertoire consists of under 15,000 clones, with roughly 87% occurring once and the leading ten covering roughly 69%. This sample was taken from a study of OX40 agonist ivuxolimab in advanced cancers. CDR3 length: 17 residues. V was cut by 0 bases and J by 1 base, with 16 bases left in between. The germline V gene encodes CDR1 LGHNA and CDR2 YSLEER. Blood sampling was done at baseline, cycle 4 day 1, and cycle 7 day 1. The gene calls are TRBV4-3 and TRBJ2-7, with D perhaps matching TRBD2 (6 bases). The origin of this receptor is an adult with an advanced solid tumor such as melanoma, head and neck, liver or kidney cancer. Specimen: CD4+ or CD8+ T cells sorted from blood, collected in a trial of the OX40 agonist ivuxolimab. This CDR3 is CASSQEIQLARSYEQYF. In DNA form, the CDR3 reads TGCGCCAGCAGCCAAGAGATTCAGCTAGCGCGATCCTACGAGCAGTACTTC.